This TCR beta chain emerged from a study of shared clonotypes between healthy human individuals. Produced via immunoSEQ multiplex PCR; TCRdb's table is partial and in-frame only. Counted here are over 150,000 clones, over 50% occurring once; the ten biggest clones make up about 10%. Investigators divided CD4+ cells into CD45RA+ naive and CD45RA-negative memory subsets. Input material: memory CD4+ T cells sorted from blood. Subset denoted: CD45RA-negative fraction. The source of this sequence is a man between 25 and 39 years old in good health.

The CDR3 bases are TGTGCCAGCAGCCCTGGGGCGGGTGAAAAACTGTTTTTT. It encodes CASSPGAGEKLFF. The rearrangement joins TRBV7-3 to TRBJ1-4, with a tentative D call TRBD1 (5 bases). This CDR3 is 13 amino acids long. The germline V and J ends were trimmed by 5 bases and 7 bases, with 11 bases remaining between them. Germline lookup yields CDR1 SGHTA and CDR2 FQGTGA. Variable domain in full (rest from reference TRBV7-3 and TRBJ1-4): GAGVSQTPSNKVTEKGKYVELRCDPISGHTALYWYRQSLGQGPEFLIYFQGTGAADDSGLPNDRFFAVRPEGSVSTLKIQRTERGDSAVYLCASSPGAGEKLFFGSGTQLSVL.